This TCR beta chain comes out of a study of blood T cell repertoires in COVID-19. Sequenced by immunoSEQ multiplex PCR; TCRdb stores in-frame clones only, minus some. The sample includes about 78,000 clones, 90% seen only once; the top ten take approximately 0.98%. CDR1 is LNHDA and CDR2 is SQIVND in the germline V gene (reference sequence). The V end was cut by 1 base, the J end by 1 base, with 7 bases between. The CDR3 runs 14 residues. This clonotype was obtained from a woman aged 45-59 years in a cohort sampled during active COVID-19. This rearrangement joins TRBV19 to TRBJ1-2; the D is unclear. The sample consisted of peripheral blood. The CDR3 loop reads CASSIVGLNYGYTF. The DNA of the CDR3 is TGTGCCAGTAGTATAGTGGGCCTTAACTATGGCTACACCTTC.